The 4 T cell receptor beta chains below come from one sample, sequenced in a study of PD-L1 blockade in urothelial cancer. Method: immunoSEQ multiplex PCR; TCRdb's copy keeps in-frame clones and lacks some. The table records about 88,000 clones, approximately 91% of them present only once. Sequenced here: PBMCs, sampled around atezolizumab (anti-PD-L1) treatment. These receptors all stem from a man aged 55-75 years with urothelial cancer.

The rearrangement links TRBV5-1 to TRBJ1-3; D unclear. The CDR3 sequence is 15 residues long. Trimming took 0 bases from V and 4 from J, leaving 11 bases between them. Per the germline V gene, CDR1 is SGHRS and CDR2 is YFSETQ. DNA of the CDR3: TGCGCCAGCAGCTTGGGACCTGGCGGAGGAAACACCATATATTTT. The encoded protein is CASSLGPGGGNTIYF.

The chain carries TRBV4-3 and TRBJ2-2; TRBD2 agrees at 12 bases. This CDR3 spans 17 amino acids. The junction had 4 bases not matched to a gene; V was cut back by 2 bases and J by 3 bases. Germline CDR1 reads LGHNA; CDR2 reads YSLEER. CDR3 sequence: CASSQWGLAGDTGELFF. CDR3 nucleotide sequence: TGCGCCAGCAGCCAATGGGGACTAGCGGGCGACACCGGGGAGCTGTTTTTT.

J is TRBJ1-3 and V is TRBV7-2; 7 nucleotides agree with TRBD1. This CDR3 has 15 amino acids. With 5 bases clipped from V and 2 bases from J, the junction kept 6 bases outside the gene matches. CDR1 is SGHTA, CDR2 FQGNSA, per germline. DNA of the CDR3: TGTGCCAGCAGCCCACGGACAGGTCCTGGAAACACCATATATTTT. Amino acids: CASSPRTGPGNTIYF.

The chain is built from TRBV6-1 and TRBJ1-4; 7 bases match TRBD1. Trimming took 2 bases from V and 3 from J; bases not matched to a gene: 6. The CDR3 runs 16 residues. Germline-derived CDR1 and CDR2 are MNHNS and SASEGT. The CDR3 DNA sequence: TGTGCCAGCAGTGAACTACAGGGGTCGGCTAATGAAAAACTGTTTTTT. Protein: CASSELQGSANEKLFF.